These 10 T cell receptor beta chains share one sample of origin, sequenced in a study of cytotoxic CD8 clonotypes in ibrutinib-treated CLL. The table came from immunoSEQ multiplex PCR; TCRdb's copy has only in-frame clones and leaves some out. The sample shows 35,000 to 40,000 clones, over 45% of them seen only once. Sequencing used PBMCs, obtained before ibrutinib treatment. These receptor sequences come from a human donor with chronic lymphocytic leukemia.

In this sample, this clone turned up a few times. The V gene is TRBV19, the J gene TRBJ1-2, with 10 bases fitting TRBD1. With V trimmed by 7 bases and J by 6 bases, 2 bases remained unmatched. The CDR3 covers 12 residues. Germline values: CDR1 LNHDA, CDR2 SQIVND (reference sequence). The CDR3, as DNA: TGTGCCAGTACCGACAGGGGGCATGGCTACACCTTC. This gives the protein CASTDRGHGYTF.

The chain carries TRBV5-1 and TRBJ2-7; D uncertain. Germline V gene lookup returns CDR1 SGHRS and CDR2 YFSETQ. The CDR3 is 15 residues long. V was cut by 0 bases and J by 0 bases, with 10 bases left in between. The DNA of the CDR3 is TGCGCCAGCAGCTTGGCAGGCGCGAGCTCCTACGAGCAGTACTTC. This encodes CASSLAGASSYEQYF.

This chain links TRBV28 with TRBJ2-1, with 8 positions matching TRBD2. V dropped 5 bases and J dropped 2; count of bases not matched to a gene: 5. The CDR3 has 15 residues. Germline CDR1 is MDHEN and CDR2 is SYDVKM. The CDR3 sequence: CASSPSGGTYNEQFF. Written as DNA, the CDR3 is TGTGCCAGCAGTCCCAGCGGGGGAACCTACAATGAGCAGTTCTTC.

The gene calls are TRBV29-1 and TRBJ1-2, with D perhaps matching TRBD1 (6 bases). CDR3 size: 14 residues. V lost 4 bases and J lost 0, with 12 bases in between. Germline V gene data show CDR1 as SQVTM and CDR2 as ANQGSEA. In DNA form, the CDR3 reads TGCAGCGTTGCGACAGGCCGTACTAACTATGGCTACACCTTC. It yields the protein CSVATGRTNYGYTF.

The CDR3 region is CASSQEGWVEEGGPKNIQYF. CDR3 in DNA: TGCGCCAGCAGCCAAGAAGGTTGGGTGGAAGAGGGTGGTCCCAAAAACATTCAGTACTTC. V and J are TRBV4-1 and TRBJ2-4; TRBD2 might be the D (5 bases). This CDR3 comprises 20 residues. V was shortened by 0 bases and J by 2 bases, with 23 bases between the two germline ends. The V gene's germline CDR1 is MGHRA and CDR2 YSYEKL.

There are a few counts of this clone. The chain has TRBV10-1 and TRBJ2-7; D may be TRBD2 (5 bases). Germline V lookup: CDR1 WNHNN, CDR2 SYGVQD (reference sequence). The CDR3 contains 16 residues. Trimming took off 0 bases at V and 7 bases at J, with 19 bases between the two ends. CDR3 loop: CASSESIAADRREQYF. Here the CDR3 DNA reads TGCGCCAGCAGTGAGTCGATAGCAGCCGACCGGAGGGAGCAGTACTTC.

This clone turned up a few times. This rearrangement joins TRBV7-9 to TRBJ1-3; 7 positions match TRBD1. Losses at the gene ends were 4 bases for V and 2 bases for J; bases not matched to a gene: 5. Germline V CDR1 and CDR2: SEHNR, FQNEAQ (reference sequence). The CDR3 covers 15 residues. The CDR3 region has the DNA TGTGCCAGCAGCTCTCCTCAGGGGGCTGGAAACACCATATATTTT. Protein sequence: CASSSPQGAGNTIYF.

This clone was counted between two and nine times. This chain connects TRBV5-5 to TRBJ2-1; TRBD2 matches 11 bases. The germline CDR1 and CDR2 sequences are SGHKS and YYEKEE (reference sequence). The CDR3 loop spans 14 amino acids. V lost 5 bases and J lost 4; bases outside the gene matches: 2. CDR3 region: CASRPSGGYNEQFF. The CDR3 DNA reads as TGTGCCAGCAGACCTAGCGGGGGGTACAATGAGCAGTTCTTC.

This clone was detected only a few times. This chain connects TRBV9 to TRBJ1-5, with D hard to call. CDR1 is SGDLS and CDR2 is YYNGEE in the germline V gene. V lost 2 bases to trimming and J lost 0 bases, with 12 bases between them. This CDR3 comprises 16 residues. CDR3 residues: CASSVATGSSNQPQHF. The DNA of the CDR3 is TGTGCCAGCAGCGTTGCGACTGGAAGTAGCAATCAGCCCCAGCATTTT.

At least ten counts were recorded for this clone. V usage is TRBV18 and J usage is TRBJ1-2; possible D gene TRBD1, 5 bases. This CDR3 is 17 amino acids long. The germline V and J ends were trimmed by 6 bases and 0 bases, with 20 bases remaining between them. CDR1 is KGHSH and CDR2 is LQKENI in the germline V gene. The CDR3 loop is CASSSGDQPGSNYGYTF. Written as DNA, the CDR3 is TGTGCCAGCTCCTCCGGGGACCAACCTGGGTCTAACTATGGCTACACCTTC.